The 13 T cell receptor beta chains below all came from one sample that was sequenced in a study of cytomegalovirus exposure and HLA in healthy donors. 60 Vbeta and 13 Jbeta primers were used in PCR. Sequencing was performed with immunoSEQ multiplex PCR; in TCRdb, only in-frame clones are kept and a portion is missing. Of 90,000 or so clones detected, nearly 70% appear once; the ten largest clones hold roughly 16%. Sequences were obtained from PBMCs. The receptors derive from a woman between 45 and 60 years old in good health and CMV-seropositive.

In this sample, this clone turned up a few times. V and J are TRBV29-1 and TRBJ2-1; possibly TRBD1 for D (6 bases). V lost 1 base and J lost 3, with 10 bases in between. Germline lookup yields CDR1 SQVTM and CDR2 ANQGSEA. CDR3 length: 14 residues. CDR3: CSVEGGQDYNEQFF. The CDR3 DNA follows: TGCAGCGTTGAAGGGGGGCAGGACTACAATGAGCAGTTCTTC.

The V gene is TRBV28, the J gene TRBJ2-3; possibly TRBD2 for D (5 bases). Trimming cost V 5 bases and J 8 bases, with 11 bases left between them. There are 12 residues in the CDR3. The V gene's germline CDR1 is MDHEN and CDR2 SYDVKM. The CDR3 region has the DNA TGTGCCAGCAGTCCGTTTCGGGGTACGCAGTATTTT. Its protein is CASSPFRGTQYF.

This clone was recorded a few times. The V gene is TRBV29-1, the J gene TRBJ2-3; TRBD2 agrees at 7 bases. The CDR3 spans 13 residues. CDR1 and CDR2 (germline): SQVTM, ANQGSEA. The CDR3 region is CTIWGGTTDTQYF. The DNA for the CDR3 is TGCACCATATGGGGGGGAACCACAGATACGCAGTATTTT.

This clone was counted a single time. The CDR3 reads CASQGHPSGNTIYF. In DNA form, the CDR3 reads TGTGCCAGCCAGGGACATCCCTCTGGAAACACCATATATTTT. The V and J genes are TRBV2 and TRBJ1-3; maybe TRBD1 (6 bases). V was shortened by 8 bases and J by 0 bases, with 11 bases between the two germline ends. Germline loops: CDR1 SNHLY, CDR2 FYNNEI. This CDR3 is built from 14 residues.

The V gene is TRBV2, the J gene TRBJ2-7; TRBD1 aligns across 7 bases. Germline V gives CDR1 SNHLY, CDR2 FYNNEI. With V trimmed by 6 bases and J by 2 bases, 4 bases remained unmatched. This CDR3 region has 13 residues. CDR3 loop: CASRDRLTYEQYF. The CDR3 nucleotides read TGTGCCAGCAGGGACAGGTTGACCTACGAGCAGTACTTC.

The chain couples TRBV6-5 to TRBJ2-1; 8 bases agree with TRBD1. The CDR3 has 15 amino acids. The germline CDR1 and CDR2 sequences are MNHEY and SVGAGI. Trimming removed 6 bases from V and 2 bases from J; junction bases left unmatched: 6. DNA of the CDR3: TGTGCCAGCAGCTTAGACAGGGGAACCTACAATGAGCAGTTCTTC. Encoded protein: CASSLDRGTYNEQFF.

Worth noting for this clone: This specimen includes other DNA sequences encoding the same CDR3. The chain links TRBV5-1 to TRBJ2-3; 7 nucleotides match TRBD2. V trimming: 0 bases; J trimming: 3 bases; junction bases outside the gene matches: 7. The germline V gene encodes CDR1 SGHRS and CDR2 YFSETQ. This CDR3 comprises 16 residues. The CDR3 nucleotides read TGCGCCAGCAGCTTGGCCGGAACGGGAGGTACAGATACGCAGTATTTT. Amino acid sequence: CASSLAGTGGTDTQYF.

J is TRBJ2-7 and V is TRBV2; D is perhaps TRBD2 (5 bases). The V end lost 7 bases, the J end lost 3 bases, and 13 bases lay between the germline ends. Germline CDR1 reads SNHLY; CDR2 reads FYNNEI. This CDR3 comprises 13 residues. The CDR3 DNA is TGTGCCAGCACCCCGGGATCTTTCTACGAGCAGTACTTC. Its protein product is CASTPGSFYEQYF.

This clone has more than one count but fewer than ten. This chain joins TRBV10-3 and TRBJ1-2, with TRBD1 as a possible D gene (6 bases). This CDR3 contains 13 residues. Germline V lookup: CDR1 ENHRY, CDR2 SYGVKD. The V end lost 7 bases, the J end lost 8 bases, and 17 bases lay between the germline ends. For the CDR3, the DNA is TGTGCCATCAACGGGGGGGCTCAACGGGGCTACACCTTC. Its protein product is CAINGGAQRGYTF.

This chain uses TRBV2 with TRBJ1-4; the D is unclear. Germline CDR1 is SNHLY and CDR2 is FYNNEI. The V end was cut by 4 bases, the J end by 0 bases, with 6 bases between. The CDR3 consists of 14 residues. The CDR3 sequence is CASSVYATNEKLFF. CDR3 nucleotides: TGTGCCAGCAGTGTTTATGCAACTAATGAAAAACTGTTTTTT.

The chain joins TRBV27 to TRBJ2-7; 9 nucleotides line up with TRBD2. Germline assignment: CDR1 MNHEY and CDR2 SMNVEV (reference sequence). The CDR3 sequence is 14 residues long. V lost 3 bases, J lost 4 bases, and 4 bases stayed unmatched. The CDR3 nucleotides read TGTGCCAGCAGTTTTAAGACTAGCGGTTACGAGCAGTACTTC. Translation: CASSFKTSGYEQYF.

As DNA, the CDR3 is TGCGCCAGCAAGGAGGACGTACGCTATGGCTACACCTTC. Its protein is CASKEDVRYGYTF. V is TRBV5-1 and J is TRBJ1-2; D call uncertain. This CDR3 region has 13 residues. CDR1 and CDR2 from the germline V gene are SGHRS and YFSETQ. V shed 6 bases and J shed 4 bases, with 13 bases lying between them.

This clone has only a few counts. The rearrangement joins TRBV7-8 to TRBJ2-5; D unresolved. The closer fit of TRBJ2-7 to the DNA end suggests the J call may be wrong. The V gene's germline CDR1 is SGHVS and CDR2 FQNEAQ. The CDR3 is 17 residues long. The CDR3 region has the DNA TGTGCCAGCAGCTTAACTTCATCTACTACCTCCTCCTACGAGCAGTACTTC. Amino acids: CASSLTSSTTSSYEQYF.